A selection of T cell receptor beta chains follows, all from one sample in a study of beta chain features in type 1 diabetes. Method: immunoSEQ multiplex PCR; TCRdb's copy keeps in-frame clones and lacks some. Of 900,000 or so clones in the sample, about 17% were seen once. Input material: naive CD4+ T cells from blood. All receptors come from a woman between 18 and 29 years old in good health. Both conserved end residues are part of each CDR3. The D gene is left open where the match is weak. Clone sizes are given selectively: once, few, many, or a class where the clone is expanded.

d_gene,j_gene,v_gene,abundance,len,CDR3nt,CDR3aa
NA,TRBJ2-3,TRBV20-1,NA,11,TGCAGCCCCAAATCAGCAGATACGCAGTATTTT,CSPKSADTQYF
NA,TRBJ2-7,TRBV21-1,many,14,TGTGCCAGCAGCACGAATAGCGGCCAGCCTCGCGGGTACTTC,CASSTNSGQPRGYF
NA,TRBJ2-7,TRBV2,few,12,TGTGCCAGCAGAGCGGGTGGGAACGAGCAGTACTTC,CASRAGGNEQYF
NA,TRBJ1-2,TRBV7-9,NA,14,TGTGCCAGCAGCCCGAAAGGGGAGGGGTATGGCTACACCTTC,CASSPKGEGYGYTF
NA,TRBJ2-5,TRBV18,NA,15,TGTGCCAGCTCACCAGGGGCAGGACGCGAAGAGACCCAGTACTTC,CASSPGAGREETQYF
NA,TRBJ1-4,TRBV2,NA,15,TGTGCCAGCAGGGAAAACACAGGAGCTAATGAAAAACTGTTTTTT,CASRENTGANEKLFF
TRBD1,TRBJ2-5,TRBV4-2,NA,18,TGTGACAGCAGCCAAGGGTCCTATTTGGGACAGGGGTTAGAGACCCAGTACTTC,CDSSQGSYLGQGLETQYF
NA,TRBJ1-4,TRBV20-1,NA,11,TGCAGTGCCAGCTCTAATGAAAAACTGTTTTTT,CSASSNEKLFF
NA,TRBJ2-1,TRBV7-9,few,14,TGTGCCAGCAGCGCGAATGGGGGGCTCAATGAGCAGTTCTTC,CASSANGGLNEQFF
TRBD2,TRBJ2-3,TRBV4-3,NA,18,TGCGCCAGCAGCCTTTTCTTGGATGGCGGGAGGGCCCCGGGGACGCAGTATTTT,CASSLFLDGGRAPGTQYF
NA,TRBJ1-1,TRBV7-3,few,14,TGTGCCAGCAGCTTATTAGGCTGGGCCACTGAAGCTTTCTTT,CASSLLGWATEAFF